Presented here are 6 T cell receptor beta chains from one specimen sequenced in a study of CD8+CD57+ T cells in acquired aplastic anemia. CDR3 and TCR beta VDJ profiling relied on genomic DNA as the template. TCRdb reprocessed the reads via MiXCR and lists one record per CDR3 protein. The table records some 220,000 distinct CDR3 sequences, 34% of them present only once. The sequencing input was sorted CD4+, CD8+, or CD8+CD57+ T cells (not recorded which) from PBMCs. Receptor source: a human donor in good health, serving as a control.

The V gene is TRBV29-1, the J gene TRBJ2-5; D perhaps matches TRBD2 (6 bases). Germline V lookup: CDR1 SQVTM, CDR2 ANQGSEA. The CDR3 is 14 residues long. Trimming left V 5 bases short and J 3 bases short, with 16 bases between. The CDR3 sequence is CSVYSGGTEETQYF. DNA for the CDR3: TGCAGCGTTTATTCAGGAGGGACGGAAGAGACCCAGTACTTC.

Turning to this clonotype: Germline and junction disagree at one end, which may indicate a read error. The rearrangement joins TRBV10-3 to TRBJ2-1; 7 bases match TRBD2. The CDR3 runs 16 residues. From germline, CDR1 is ENHRY and CDR2 SYGVKD. The CDR3 region has the DNA TGTGCCAGCAGTTGGGCTAGCGGAGGTGCCTACAATGAGCAGTTCTTC. This encodes CASSWASGGAYNEQFF.

The genes are TRBV2 and TRBJ1-1; no reliable D call. Germline-derived CDR1 and CDR2 are SNHLY and FYNNEI. This CDR3 is 13 amino acids long. Trimming removed 7 bases from V and 3 bases from J, with 12 bases in between. CDR3 loop: CASTVSRDTEAFF. Here the CDR3 DNA reads TGTGCCAGCACAGTAAGTAGGGACACTGAAGCTTTCTTT.

This clonotype was recorded at least ten times. The V and J genes are TRBV6-5 and TRBJ1-6; D is unresolved. The CDR3 length is 13 residues. Germline values: CDR1 MNHEY, CDR2 SVGAGI. V lost 3 bases and J 13 bases, leaving 13 bases between the germline ends. The CDR3: CASSYGAFLPLHF. The CDR3 DNA follows: TGTGCCAGCAGTTATGGCGCGTTTTTGCCCCTCCACTTT.

This clonotype was detected a few times. This sequence joins TRBV5-1 and TRBJ2-3; a weak D match, TRBD1 (6 bases). The CDR3 runs 16 residues. Germline lookup yields CDR1 SGHRS and CDR2 YFSETQ. Trimming shortened V by 3 bases and J by 6 bases, and 20 bases separated the two germline ends. The CDR3 loop reads CASSSSGEPAFDTQYF. The CDR3 coding sequence is TGCGCCAGCAGCTCATCAGGGGAGCCCGCGTTCGATACGCAGTATTTT.

The rearrangement uses TRBV6-1 and TRBJ2-7, with 9 bases matching TRBD1. The trim removed 7 bases at V and 0 bases at J, leaving 7 bases unmatched. Germline values: CDR1 MNHNS, CDR2 SASEGT. CDR3 size: 15 residues. CDR3 amino acids: CASTPGQGPSYEQYF. As DNA, the CDR3 is TGTGCCAGCACCCCGGGACAGGGTCCCTCCTACGAGCAGTACTTC.